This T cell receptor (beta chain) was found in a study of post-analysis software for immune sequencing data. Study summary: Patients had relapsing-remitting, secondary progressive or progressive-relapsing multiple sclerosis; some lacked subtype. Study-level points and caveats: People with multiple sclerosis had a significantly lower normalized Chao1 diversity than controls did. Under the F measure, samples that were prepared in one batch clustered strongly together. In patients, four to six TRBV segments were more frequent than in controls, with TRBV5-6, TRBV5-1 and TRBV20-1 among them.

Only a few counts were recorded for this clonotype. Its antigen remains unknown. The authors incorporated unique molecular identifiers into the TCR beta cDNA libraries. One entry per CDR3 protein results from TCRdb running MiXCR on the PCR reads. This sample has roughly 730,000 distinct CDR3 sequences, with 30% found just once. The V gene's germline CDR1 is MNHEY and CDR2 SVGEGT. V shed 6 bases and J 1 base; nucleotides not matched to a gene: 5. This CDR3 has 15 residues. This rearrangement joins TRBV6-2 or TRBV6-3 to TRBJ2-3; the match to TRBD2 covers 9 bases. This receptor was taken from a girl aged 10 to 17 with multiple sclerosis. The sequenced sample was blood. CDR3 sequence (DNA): TGTGCCAGCAGCCGACTAGCGGTCGGCACAGATACGCAGTATTTT. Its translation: CASSRLAVGTDTQYF.